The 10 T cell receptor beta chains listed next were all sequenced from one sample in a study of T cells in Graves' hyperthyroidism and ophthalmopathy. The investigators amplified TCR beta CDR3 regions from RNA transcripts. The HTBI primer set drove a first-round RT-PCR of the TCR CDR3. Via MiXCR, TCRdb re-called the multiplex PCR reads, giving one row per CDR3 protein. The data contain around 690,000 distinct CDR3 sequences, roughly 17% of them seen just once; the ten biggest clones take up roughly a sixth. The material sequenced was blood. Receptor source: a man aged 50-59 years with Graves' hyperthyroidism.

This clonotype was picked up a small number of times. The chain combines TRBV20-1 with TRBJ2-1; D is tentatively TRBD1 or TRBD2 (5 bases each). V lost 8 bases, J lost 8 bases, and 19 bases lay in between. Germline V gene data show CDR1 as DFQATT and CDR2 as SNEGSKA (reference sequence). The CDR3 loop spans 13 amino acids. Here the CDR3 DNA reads TGCAGTTTGGGTCGGAGAGGGGAAGATGAGCAGTTCTTC. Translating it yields CSLGRRGEDEQFF.

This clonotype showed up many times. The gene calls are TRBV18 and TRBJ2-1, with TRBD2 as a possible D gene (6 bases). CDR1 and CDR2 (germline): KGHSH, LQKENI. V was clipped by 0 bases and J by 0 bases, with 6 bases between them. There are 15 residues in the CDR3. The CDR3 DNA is TGTGCCAGCTCACCACCCGGGAGCTCCTACAATGAGCAGTTCTTC. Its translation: CASSPPGSSYNEQFF.

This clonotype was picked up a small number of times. The CDR3 coding sequence is TGTGCCAGCAGCGGGGGACTAGACACCGGGGAGCTGTTTTTT. Translating it yields CASSGGLDTGELFF. The chain is built from TRBV11-3 and TRBJ2-2, with TRBD2 matching over 8 bases. V dropped 5 bases and J dropped 3; count of bases not matched to a gene: 2. This CDR3 is 14 amino acids long. CDR1 SGHNT and CDR2 YENEEA come from the germline V gene.

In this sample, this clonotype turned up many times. Here the CDR3 reads CASRRTGTAYEQYF. The CDR3 DNA is TGTGCCAGCAGGAGAACCGGGACAGCTTACGAGCAGTACTTC. The chain is built from TRBV2 and TRBJ2-7; 7 bases match TRBD1. Germline V gene lookup returns CDR1 SNHLY and CDR2 FYNNEI. After removal of 6 bases from V and 4 bases from J, the junction contained 9 bases not matched to a gene. CDR3 length: 14 amino acids. Filled out from reference TRBV2 and TRBJ2-7, the complete variable domain reads EPEVTQTPSHQVTQMGQEVILRCVPISNHLYFYWYRQILGQKVEFLVSFYNNEISEKSEIFDDQFSVERPDGSNFTLKIRSTKLEDSAMYFCASRRTGTAYEQYFGPGTRLTVT.

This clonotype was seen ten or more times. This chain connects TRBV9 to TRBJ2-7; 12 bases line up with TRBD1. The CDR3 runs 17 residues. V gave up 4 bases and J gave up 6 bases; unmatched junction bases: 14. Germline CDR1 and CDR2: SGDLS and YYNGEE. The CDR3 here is CASSRSGTGGAYGEQYF. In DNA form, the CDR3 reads TGTGCCAGCAGCCGTTCAGGGACAGGGGGCGCCTACGGCGAGCAGTACTTC.

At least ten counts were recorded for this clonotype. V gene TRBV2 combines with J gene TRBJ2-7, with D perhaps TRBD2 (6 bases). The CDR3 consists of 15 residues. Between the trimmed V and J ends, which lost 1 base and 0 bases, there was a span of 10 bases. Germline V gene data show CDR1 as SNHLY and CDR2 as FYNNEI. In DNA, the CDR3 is TGTGCCAGCAGTGAAGGGGCTAGCGACTCCTACGAGCAGTACTTC. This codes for CASSEGASDSYEQYF.

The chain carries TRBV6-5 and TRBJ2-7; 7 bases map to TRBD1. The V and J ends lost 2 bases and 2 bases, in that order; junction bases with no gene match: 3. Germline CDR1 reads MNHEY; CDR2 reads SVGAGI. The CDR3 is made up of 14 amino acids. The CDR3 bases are TGTGCCAGCAGTTACGGACAGGAGCCCTACGAGCAGTACTTC. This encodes CASSYGQEPYEQYF.

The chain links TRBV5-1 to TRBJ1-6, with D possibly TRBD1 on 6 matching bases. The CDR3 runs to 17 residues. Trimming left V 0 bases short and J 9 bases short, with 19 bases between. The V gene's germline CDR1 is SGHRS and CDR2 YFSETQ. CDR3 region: CASSLGDQAGGLSPLHF. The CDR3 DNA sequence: TGCGCCAGCAGCTTGGGGGACCAGGCGGGGGGCCTTTCACCCCTCCACTTT.

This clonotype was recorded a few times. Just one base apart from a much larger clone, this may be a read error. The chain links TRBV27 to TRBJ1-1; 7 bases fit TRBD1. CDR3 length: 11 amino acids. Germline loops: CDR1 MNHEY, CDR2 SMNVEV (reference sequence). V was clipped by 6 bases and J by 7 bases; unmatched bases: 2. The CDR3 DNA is TGTGCCAGCAGACAGGGGAATGAAGCTTTCTTT. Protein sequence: CASRQGNEAFF.

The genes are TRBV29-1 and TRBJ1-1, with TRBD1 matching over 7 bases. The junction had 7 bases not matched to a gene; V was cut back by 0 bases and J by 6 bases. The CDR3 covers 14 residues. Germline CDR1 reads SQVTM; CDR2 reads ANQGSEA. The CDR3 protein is CSVEDANRGPEAFF. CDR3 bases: TGCAGCGTTGAAGATGCAAACAGGGGTCCTGAAGCTTTCTTT.